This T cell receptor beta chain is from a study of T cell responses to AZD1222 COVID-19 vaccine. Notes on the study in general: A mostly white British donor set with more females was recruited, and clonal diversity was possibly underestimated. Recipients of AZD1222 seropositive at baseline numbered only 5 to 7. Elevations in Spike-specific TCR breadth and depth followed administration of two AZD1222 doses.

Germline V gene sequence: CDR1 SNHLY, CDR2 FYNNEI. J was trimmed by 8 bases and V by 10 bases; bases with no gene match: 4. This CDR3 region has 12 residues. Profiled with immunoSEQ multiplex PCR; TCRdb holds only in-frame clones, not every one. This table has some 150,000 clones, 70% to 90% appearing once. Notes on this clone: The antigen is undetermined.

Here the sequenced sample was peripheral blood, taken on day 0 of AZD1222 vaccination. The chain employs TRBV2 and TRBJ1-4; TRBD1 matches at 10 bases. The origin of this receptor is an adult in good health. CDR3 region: CATRQGAEKLFF. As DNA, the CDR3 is TGTGCCACACGACAGGGGGCGGAAAAACTGTTTTTT.